The source of this T cell receptor beta chain is a study of cytomegalovirus exposure and HLA in healthy donors. The CDR3 has 15 amino acids. Trimming cost V 4 bases and J 1 base; bases outside gene matches: 6. From germline, CDR1 is MDHEN and CDR2 SYDVKM. A remark on this clone: Its cognate antigen is unknown.

Primers: 60 Vbeta forward and 13 Jbeta reverse. Profiled with immunoSEQ multiplex PCR; TCRdb holds only in-frame clones, not every one. Here the sample spans nearly 95,000 clones, roughly three fifths being singletons. General study points: Several of the most significant clusters appeared, in a later analysis, to be linked to common viral pathogens. Prior analysis indicated that the majority of TCR beta V segments exhibited productivity approximately 87% or approximately 30% of the time. A missense DCLRE1C variant was associated with V- and J-gene trimming of TCR beta chains in a later analysis, and an independent cohort replicated the association.

The chain has TRBV28 and TRBJ2-5, with 7 positions matching TRBD2. The source is a woman in her 30s in good health and CMV-seronegative. The sequenced sample was PBMCs. CDR3 sequence reads: CASSSLAAAQETQYF. CDR3 nucleotide sequence: TGTGCCAGCAGTTCTCTAGCGGCTGCCCAAGAGACCCAGTACTTC.